In this sample, the clone carrying this T cell receptor (beta chain) turned up once. The target antigen is unknown. The data are from a study of cytomegalovirus exposure and HLA in healthy donors. The CDR3 contains 17 residues. V lost 7 bases, J lost 3 bases, and 27 bases lay in between. From germline, CDR1 is SQVTM and CDR2 ANQGSEA. Study-wide results and limits: Reportedly, diagnosis of cytomegalovirus status by the classifier showed high specificity and sensitivity.

Using immunoSEQ multiplex PCR, the repertoire was profiled, and TCRdb retains in-frame clones only, with some absent. The sample yields 150,000 or so clones, roughly nine tenths seen once. The V and J genes are TRBV29-1 and TRBJ1-1; D unresolved. The sample consisted of PBMCs. The clonotype comes from a woman aged 18-29 years in good health and CMV-seropositive. The CDR3 nucleotides are TGCAGCGCCCCATCGGGGAGGGTAGTTGGGGTGGACACTGAAGCTTTCTTT. Its protein product is CSAPSGRVVGVDTEAFF.